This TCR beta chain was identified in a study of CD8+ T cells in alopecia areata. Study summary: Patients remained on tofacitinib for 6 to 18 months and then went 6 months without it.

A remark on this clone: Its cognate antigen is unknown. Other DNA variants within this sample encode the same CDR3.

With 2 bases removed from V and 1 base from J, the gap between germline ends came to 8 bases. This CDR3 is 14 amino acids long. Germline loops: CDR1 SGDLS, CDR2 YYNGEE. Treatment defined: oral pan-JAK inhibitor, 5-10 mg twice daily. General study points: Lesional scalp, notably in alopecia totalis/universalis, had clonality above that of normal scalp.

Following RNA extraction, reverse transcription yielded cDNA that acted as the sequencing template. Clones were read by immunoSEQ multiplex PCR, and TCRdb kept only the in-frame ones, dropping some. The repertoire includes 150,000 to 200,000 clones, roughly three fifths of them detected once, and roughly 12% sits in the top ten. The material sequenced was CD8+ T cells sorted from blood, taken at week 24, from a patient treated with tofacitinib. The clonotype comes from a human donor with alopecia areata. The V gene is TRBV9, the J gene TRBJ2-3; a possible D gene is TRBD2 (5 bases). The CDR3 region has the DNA TGTGCCAGCAGCGTCGGTAGCGGCACAGATACGCAGTATTTT. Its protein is CASSVGSGTDTQYF.